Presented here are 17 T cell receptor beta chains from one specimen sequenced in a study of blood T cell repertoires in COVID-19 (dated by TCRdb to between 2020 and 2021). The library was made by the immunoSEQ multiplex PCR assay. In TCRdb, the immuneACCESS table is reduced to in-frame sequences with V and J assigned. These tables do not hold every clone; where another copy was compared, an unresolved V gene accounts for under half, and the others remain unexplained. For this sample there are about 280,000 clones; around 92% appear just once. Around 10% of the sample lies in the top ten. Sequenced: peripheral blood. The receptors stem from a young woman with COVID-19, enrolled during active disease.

CDR3 loop: CASSFGQGGSPLHF. In DNA form, the CDR3 reads TGTGCCAGCAGCTTTGGCCAAGGGGGTTCACCCCTCCACTTT. V is TRBV5-4 and J is TRBJ1-6, with D possibly matching TRBD1 (6 bases). CDR3 length: 14 amino acids. V lost 2 bases, J lost 9 bases, and 12 bases lay in between. Germline CDR1 SGHNT, CDR2 YYREEE (reference sequence).

CDR3 coding DNA: TGTGCCAGCAGAATTCGGGACACATATGAAGCTTTCTTT. Its translation: CASRIRDTYEAFF. The chain is built from TRBV11-2 and TRBJ1-1; D is possibly TRBD1 (6 bases). V lost 6 bases to trimming and J lost 7 bases, with 15 bases between them. Per the germline V gene, CDR1 is SGHAT and CDR2 is FQNNGV. This CDR3 is 13 amino acids long.

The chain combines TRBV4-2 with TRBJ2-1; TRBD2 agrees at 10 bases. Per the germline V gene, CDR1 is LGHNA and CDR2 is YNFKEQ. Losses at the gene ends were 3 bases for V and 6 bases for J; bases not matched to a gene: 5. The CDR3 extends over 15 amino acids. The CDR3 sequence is CASSHERGGLNEQFF. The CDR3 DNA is TGTGCCAGCAGCCACGAGCGGGGGGGCCTCAATGAGCAGTTCTTC.

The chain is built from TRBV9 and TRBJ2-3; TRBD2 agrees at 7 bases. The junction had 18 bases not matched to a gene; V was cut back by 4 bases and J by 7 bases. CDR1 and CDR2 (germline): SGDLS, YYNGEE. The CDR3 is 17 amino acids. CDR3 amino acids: CASSPRPGGTGGNTQYF. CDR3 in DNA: TGTGCCAGCAGCCCCCGACCTGGGGGAACGGGGGGTAATACGCAGTATTTT.

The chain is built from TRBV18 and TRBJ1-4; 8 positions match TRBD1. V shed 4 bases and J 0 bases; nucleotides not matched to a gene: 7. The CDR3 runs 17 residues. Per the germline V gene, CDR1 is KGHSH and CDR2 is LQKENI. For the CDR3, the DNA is TGTGCCAGCTCACGAAACGACAGGGGTGCAACTAATGAAAAACTGTTTTTT. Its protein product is CASSRNDRGATNEKLFF.

This CDR3 is CASSPRSAVVPYGYTF. The CDR3 region has the DNA TGTGCCAGCAGTCCCAGATCTGCCGTGGTACCATATGGCTACACCTTC. The rearrangement uses TRBV5-4 and TRBJ1-2, with D uncertain. The V end lost 5 bases, the J end lost 5 bases, and 22 bases lay between the germline ends. This CDR3 spans 16 amino acids. Germline loops: CDR1 SGHNT, CDR2 YYREEE (reference sequence).

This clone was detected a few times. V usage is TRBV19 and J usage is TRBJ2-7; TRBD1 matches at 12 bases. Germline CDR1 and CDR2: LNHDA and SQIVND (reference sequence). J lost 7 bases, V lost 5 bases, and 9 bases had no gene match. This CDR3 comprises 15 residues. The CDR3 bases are TGTGCCAGTAGTGAAACCGGGACAGGGGGCTTTGAGCAGTACTTC. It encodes CASSETGTGGFEQYF.

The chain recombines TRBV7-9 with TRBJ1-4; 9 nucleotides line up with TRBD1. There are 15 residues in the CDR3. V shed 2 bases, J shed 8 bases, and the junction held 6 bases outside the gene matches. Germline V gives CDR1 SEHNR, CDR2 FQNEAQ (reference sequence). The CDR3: CASSLLGTGNEKLFF. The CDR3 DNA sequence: TGTGCCAGCAGCTTACTCGGGACAGGGAACGAAAAACTGTTTTTT.

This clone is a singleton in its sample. CDR3 sequence: CAISDDFTSGNTIYF. For the CDR3, the DNA is TGTGCCATCAGTGACGACTTCACCTCTGGAAACACCATATATTTT. The V gene is TRBV10-3, the J gene TRBJ1-3; no firm D call. The CDR3 is 15 residues long. CDR1 and CDR2 (germline): ENHRY, SYGVKD. V was clipped by 3 bases and J by 0 bases, with 9 bases between them.

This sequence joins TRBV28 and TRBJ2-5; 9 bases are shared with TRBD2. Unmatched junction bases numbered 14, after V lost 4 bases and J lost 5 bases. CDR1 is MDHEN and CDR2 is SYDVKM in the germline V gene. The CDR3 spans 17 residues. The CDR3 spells CASSSLTRGGVRETQYF. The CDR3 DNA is TGTGCCAGCAGTTCGCTCACGCGGGGGGGCGTGAGGGAGACCCAGTACTTC. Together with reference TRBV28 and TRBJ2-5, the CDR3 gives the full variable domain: DVKVTQSSRYLVKRTGEKVFLECVQDMDHENMFWYRQDPGLGLRLIYFSYDVKMKEKGDIPEGYSVSREKKERFSLILESASTNQTSMYLCASSSLTRGGVRETQYFGPGTRLLVL.

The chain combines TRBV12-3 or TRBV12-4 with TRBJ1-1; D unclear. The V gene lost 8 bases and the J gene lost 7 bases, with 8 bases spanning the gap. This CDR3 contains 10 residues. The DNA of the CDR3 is TGTGCCAGCCGTACCAGTGAAGCTTTCTTT. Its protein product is CASRTSEAFF.

CDR3 sequence: CASSLRGRVDNQPQHF. The CDR3 DNA sequence: TGTGCCAGCAGCTTGAGGGGGCGGGTCGACAATCAGCCCCAGCATTTT. The rearrangement links TRBV5-4 to TRBJ1-5; 7 bases are a match to TRBD1. Germline-derived CDR1 and CDR2 are SGHNT and YYREEE (reference sequence). After removal of 1 base from V and 3 bases from J, the junction contained 7 bases not matched to a gene. There are 16 residues in the CDR3.

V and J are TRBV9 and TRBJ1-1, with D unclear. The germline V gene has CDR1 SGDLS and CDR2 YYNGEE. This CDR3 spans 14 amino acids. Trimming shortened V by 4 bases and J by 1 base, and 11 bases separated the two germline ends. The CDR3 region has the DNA TGTGCCAGCAGCCCCCGTCGGGGGAACACTGAAGCTTTCTTT. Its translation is CASSPRRGNTEAFF.

The CDR3 coding sequence is TGTGCCAGCAGCCTAACAGAGTCTTATGGCTACACCTTC. Translating it yields CASSLTESYGYTF. This sequence joins TRBV5-6 and TRBJ1-2; unclear D gene. The CDR3 has 13 amino acids. CDR1 and CDR2 from the germline V gene are SGHDT and YYEEEE. Trimming removed 4 bases at V and 5 bases at J, with 12 bases between.

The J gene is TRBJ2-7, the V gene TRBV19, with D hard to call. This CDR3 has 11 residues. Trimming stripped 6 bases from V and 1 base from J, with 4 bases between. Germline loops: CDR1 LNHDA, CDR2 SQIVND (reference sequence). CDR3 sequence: CASRQSYEQYF. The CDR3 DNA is TGTGCCAGTAGGCAGTCCTACGAGCAGTACTTC.

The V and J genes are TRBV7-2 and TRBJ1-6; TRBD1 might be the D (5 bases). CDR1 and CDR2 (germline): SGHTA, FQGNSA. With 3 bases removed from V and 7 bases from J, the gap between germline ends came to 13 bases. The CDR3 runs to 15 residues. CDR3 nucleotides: TGTGCCAGCAGCTTGGGGGGTCTTTCCAATTCACCCCTCCACTTT. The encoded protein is CASSLGGLSNSPLHF. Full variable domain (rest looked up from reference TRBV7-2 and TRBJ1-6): GAGVSQSPSNKVTEKGKDVELRCDPISGHTALYWYRQSLGQGLEFLIYFQGNSAPDKSGLPSDRFSAERTGGSVSTLTIQRTQQEDSAVYLCASSLGGLSNSPLHFGNGTRLTVT.

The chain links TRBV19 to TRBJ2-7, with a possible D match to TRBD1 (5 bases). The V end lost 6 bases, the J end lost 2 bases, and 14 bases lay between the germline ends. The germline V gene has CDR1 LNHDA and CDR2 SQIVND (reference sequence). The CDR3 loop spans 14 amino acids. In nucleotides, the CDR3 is TGTGCCAGTAGATCGGCAGGGCCCACCTACGAGCAGTACTTC. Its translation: CASRSAGPTYEQYF.